This T cell receptor beta chain was identified during a study of blood T cell repertoires in COVID-19. Study information: Whether acute or convalescent, the COVID-19 samples came from the United States, Italy and Spain. In each case, the material was cDNA or gDNA derived from T cells, B-cell-depleted T cells, or PBMCs.

Original analysis: Scientists estimated how many nucleated cells there were by amplifying reference gene primers. Repertoires were generated with immunoSEQ multiplex PCR, while TCRdb's copy carries only in-frame clones and drops some. V, J and clone size reflect that table, while D and trimming were determined from the DNA. The sample lists around 460,000 clones; roughly 89% were seen once. Per the germline V gene, CDR1 is SGHDN and CDR2 is FVKESK. Trimming took 3 bases from V and 7 from J, leaving 13 bases between them. The CDR3 is made up of 13 amino acids. This clone was seen only once. Seattle's cohort entered during active infection and was followed longitudinally.

Sequencing input: peripheral blood. This receptor was taken from a man between 18 and 35 years old with COVID-19, enrolled during active disease. The chain joins TRBV14 to TRBJ2-7; tentative D call: TRBD2 (6 bases). CDR3 coding DNA: TGTGCCAGCAGCCACTTCGGGGGAGGAGAGCAGTACTTC. It specifies CASSHFGGGEQYF.